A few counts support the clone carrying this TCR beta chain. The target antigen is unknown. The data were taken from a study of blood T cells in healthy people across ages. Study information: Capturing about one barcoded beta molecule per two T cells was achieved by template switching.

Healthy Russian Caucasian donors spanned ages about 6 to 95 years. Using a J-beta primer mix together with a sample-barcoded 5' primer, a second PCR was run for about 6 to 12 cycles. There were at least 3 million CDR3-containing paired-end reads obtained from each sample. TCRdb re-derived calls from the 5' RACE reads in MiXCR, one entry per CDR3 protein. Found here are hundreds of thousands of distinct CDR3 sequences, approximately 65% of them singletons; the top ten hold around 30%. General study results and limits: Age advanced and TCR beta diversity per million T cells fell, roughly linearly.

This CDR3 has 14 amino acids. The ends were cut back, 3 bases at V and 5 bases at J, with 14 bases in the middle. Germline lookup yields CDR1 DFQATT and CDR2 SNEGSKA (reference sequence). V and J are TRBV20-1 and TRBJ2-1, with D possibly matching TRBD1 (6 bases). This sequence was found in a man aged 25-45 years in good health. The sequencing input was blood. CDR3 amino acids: CSARQGFLNNEQFF. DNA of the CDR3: TGCAGTGCTAGGCAGGGGTTTCTCAACAATGAGCAGTTCTTC.